The T cell receptor (beta chain) under discussion was sequenced for a study of Tregs in tolerant kidney transplant recipients. A word on this clone: What it recognizes is unknown.

Sequencing used immunoSEQ multiplex PCR; TCRdb keeps in-frame clones, though not all of them. Of around 98,000 clones listed, roughly 93% are singletons. J gave up 1 base and V 4 bases, and 7 bases lay outside the gene matches. This CDR3 has 17 residues. CDR1 and CDR2 from the germline V gene are SQVTM and ANQGSEA. Unstimulated Tregs (CD4+CD25+CD127-) and CD4+CD25- non-Tregs were sorted from PBMCs. Study observations and caveats: Tolerant patients' donor-specific Tregs expanded beyond overall Tregs, suggesting antigen-driven growth. Nucleotide sequences could not be compared across some patients' samples due to primer changes. The most relevant donor-specific Treg TCRbeta repertoire apparently came from expansion with activated donor B cells.

The source was CD4+ T cells from blood, collected before the transplant. The source is a human donor who received a combined kidney and bone marrow transplant. The chain links TRBV29-1 to TRBJ2-1; 13 positions match TRBD2. The CDR3 loop reads CSVGTSGSRRSYNEQFF. Written as DNA, the CDR3 is TGCAGCGTTGGGACTAGCGGGAGTCGACGTTCCTACAATGAGCAGTTCTTC.